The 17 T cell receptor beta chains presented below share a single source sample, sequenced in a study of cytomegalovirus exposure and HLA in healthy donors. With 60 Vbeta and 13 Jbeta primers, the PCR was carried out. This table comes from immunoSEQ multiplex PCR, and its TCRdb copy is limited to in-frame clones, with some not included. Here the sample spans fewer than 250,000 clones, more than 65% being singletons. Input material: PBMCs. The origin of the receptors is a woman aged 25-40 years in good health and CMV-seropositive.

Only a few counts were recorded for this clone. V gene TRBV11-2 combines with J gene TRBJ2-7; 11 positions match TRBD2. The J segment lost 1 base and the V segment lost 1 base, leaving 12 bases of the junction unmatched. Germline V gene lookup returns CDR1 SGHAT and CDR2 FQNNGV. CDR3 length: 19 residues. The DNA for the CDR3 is TGTGCCAGCAGCTTAGGACTAGCGGGACGGATAGAACCTTCCTACGAGCAGTACTTC. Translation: CASSLGLAGRIEPSYEQYF.

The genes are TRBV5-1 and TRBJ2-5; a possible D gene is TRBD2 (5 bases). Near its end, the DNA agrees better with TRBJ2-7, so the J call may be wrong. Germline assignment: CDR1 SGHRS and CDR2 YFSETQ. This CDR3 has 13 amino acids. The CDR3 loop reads CASSSGGGYEQYF. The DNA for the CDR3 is TGCGCCAGCAGCTCGGGTGGAGGCTACGAGCAGTACTTC.

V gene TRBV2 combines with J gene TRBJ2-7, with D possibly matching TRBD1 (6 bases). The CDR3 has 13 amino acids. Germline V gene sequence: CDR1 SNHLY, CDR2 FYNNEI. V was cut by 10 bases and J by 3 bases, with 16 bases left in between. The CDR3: CAIPGQSYYEQYF. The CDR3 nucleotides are TGTGCCATCCCGGGACAAAGTTACTACGAGCAGTACTTC.

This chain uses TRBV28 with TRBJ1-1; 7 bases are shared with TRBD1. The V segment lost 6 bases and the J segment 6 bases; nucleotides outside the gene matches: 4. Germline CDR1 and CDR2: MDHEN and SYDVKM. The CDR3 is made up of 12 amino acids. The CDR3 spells CASSLTGAEAFF. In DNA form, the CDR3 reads TGTGCCAGCAGCTTAACAGGGGCTGAAGCTTTCTTT.

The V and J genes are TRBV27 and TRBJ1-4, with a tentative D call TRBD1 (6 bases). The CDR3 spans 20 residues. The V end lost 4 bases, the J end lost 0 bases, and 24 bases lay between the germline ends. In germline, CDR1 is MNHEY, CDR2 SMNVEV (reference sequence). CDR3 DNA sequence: TGTGCCAGCAGTTCAACAACGGGACAAAAGGTAGCATCAACTAATGAAAAACTGTTTTTT. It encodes CASSSTTGQKVASTNEKLFF.

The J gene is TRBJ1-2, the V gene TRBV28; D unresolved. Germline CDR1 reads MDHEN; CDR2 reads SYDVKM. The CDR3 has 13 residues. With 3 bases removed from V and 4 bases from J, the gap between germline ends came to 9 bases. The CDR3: CASSFRGSYGYTF. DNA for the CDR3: TGTGCCAGCAGTTTTCGGGGTAGCTATGGCTACACCTTC.

The CDR3: CASSLAFQPQHF. CDR3 DNA sequence: TGTGCCAGCAGCCTCGCGTTTCAGCCCCAGCATTTT. The V and J genes are TRBV28 and TRBJ1-5; D uncertain. The V and J ends lost 6 bases and 6 bases respectively, with 9 bases between them. CDR1 MDHEN and CDR2 SYDVKM come from the germline V gene. The CDR3 covers 12 residues.

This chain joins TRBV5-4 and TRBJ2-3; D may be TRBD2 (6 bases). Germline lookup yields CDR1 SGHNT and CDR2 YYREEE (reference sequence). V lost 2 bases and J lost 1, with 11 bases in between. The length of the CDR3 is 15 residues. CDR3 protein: CASSLPGLGTDTQYF. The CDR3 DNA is TGTGCCAGCAGCTTACCGGGACTGGGCACAGATACGCAGTATTTT.

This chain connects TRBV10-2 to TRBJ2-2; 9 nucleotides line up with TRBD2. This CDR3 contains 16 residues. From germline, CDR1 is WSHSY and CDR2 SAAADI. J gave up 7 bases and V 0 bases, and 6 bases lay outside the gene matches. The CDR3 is CASSESALAGIGELFF. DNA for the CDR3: TGCGCCAGCAGTGAGTCGGCGCTAGCGGGAATCGGGGAGCTGTTTTTT.

CDR3 residues: CASSQEPGTPVMNTEAFF. The CDR3 nucleotides read TGCGCCAGCAGCCAGGAGCCCGGGACACCAGTAATGAACACTGAAGCTTTCTTT. V is TRBV4-1 and J is TRBJ1-1, with D perhaps matching TRBD1 (6 bases). Germline V gene lookup returns CDR1 MGHRA and CDR2 YSYEKL. The CDR3 sequence is 18 residues long. The V gene lost 3 bases and the J gene lost 0 bases, with 20 bases spanning the gap.

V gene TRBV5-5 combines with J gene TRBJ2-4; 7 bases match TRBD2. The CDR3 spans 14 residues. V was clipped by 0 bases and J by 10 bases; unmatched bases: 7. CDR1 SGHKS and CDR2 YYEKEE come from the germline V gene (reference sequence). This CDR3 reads CASSLDLAETIQYF. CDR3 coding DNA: TGTGCCAGCAGCTTGGACCTAGCGGAGACGATTCAGTACTTC.

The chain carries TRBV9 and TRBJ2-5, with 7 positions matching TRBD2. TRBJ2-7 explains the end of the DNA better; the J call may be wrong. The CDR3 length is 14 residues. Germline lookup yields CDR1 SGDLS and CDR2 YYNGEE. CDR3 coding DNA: TGTGCCAGCAGCTTTGGACTAGGAATTTACGAGCAGTACTTC. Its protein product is CASSFGLGIYEQYF.

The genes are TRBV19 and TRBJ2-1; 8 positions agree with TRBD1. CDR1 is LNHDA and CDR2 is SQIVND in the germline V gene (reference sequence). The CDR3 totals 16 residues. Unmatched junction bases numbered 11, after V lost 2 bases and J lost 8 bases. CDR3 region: CASSIIHGQGGHEQFF. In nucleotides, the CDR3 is TGTGCCAGTAGTATAATACATGGACAGGGTGGTCATGAGCAGTTCTTC.

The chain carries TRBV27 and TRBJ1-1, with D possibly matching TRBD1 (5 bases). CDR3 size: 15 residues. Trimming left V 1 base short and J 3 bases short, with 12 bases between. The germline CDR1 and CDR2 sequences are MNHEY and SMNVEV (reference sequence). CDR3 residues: CASSLFSGKDTEAFF. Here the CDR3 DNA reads TGTGCCAGCAGTTTATTTTCAGGGAAGGACACTGAAGCTTTCTTT.

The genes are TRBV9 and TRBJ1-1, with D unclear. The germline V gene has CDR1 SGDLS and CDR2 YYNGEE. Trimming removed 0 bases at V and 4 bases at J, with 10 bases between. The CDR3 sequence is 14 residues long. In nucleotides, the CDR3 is TGTGCCAGCAGCGTAGGGGGAGCCGCCACTGAAGCTTTCTTT. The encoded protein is CASSVGGAATEAFF.

CDR3 protein: CSVVDSSGGYTF. Here the CDR3 DNA reads TGCAGCGTTGTAGACAGCTCGGGAGGCTACACCTTC. The chain combines TRBV29-1 with TRBJ1-2; D possibly corresponds to TRBD1 (5 bases). The germline CDR1 and CDR2 sequences are SQVTM and ANQGSEA. V shed 4 bases and J shed 8 bases, with 14 bases lying between them. This CDR3 spans 12 amino acids. The full variable domain, with the rest looked up from reference TRBV29-1 and TRBJ1-2, is SAVISQKPSRDICQRGTSLTIQCQVDSQVTMMFWYRQQPGQSLTLIATANQGSEATYESGFVIDKFPISRPNLTFSTLTVSNMSPEDSSIYLCSVVDSSGGYTFGSGTRLTVV.

CDR3 coding DNA: TGCGCCAGCGTACAGGGGGCGAATGAGCAGTTCTTC. It translates to CASVQGANEQFF. The V call is TRBV5-1, the J call TRBJ2-1; 9 positions match TRBD1. The germline CDR1 and CDR2 sequences are SGHRS and YFSETQ. Germline trimming cut 7 bases from V and 7 bases from J; bases unmatched to any gene: 3. This CDR3 has 12 residues.